Below are 17 T cell receptor beta chains sequenced from a single sample in a study of blood T cells in healthy people across ages. A second about 7 to 11 cycle PCR used barcoded and J-beta primers. A single record per CDR3 protein comes from TCRdb applying MiXCR to the 5' RACE reads. The sample holds some 1.6 million distinct CDR3 sequences, about 31% seen once. The sample taken for sequencing was blood. These receptor sequences come from a woman in her 30s in good health.

The table lists this clonotype with many counts. The V and J genes are TRBV7-2 and TRBJ1-2; D not certain. The germline V gene has CDR1 SGHTA and CDR2 FQGNSA. The ends were cut back, 6 bases at V and 7 bases at J, with 9 bases in the middle. The CDR3 is made up of 11 amino acids. This CDR3 is CASSRFSGYTF. CDR3 bases: TGTGCCAGCAGTCGGTTCTCTGGCTACACCTTC.

The chain recombines TRBV29-1 with TRBJ2-6; tentative D call: TRBD1 (6 bases). This CDR3 is 14 amino acids long. V was cut by 6 bases and J by 1 base, with 10 bases left in between. Germline V gene sequence: CDR1 SQVTM, CDR2 ANQGSEA. CDR3 sequence: CSVQTGSGANVLTF. DNA for the CDR3: TGCAGCGTGCAGACAGGTTCTGGGGCCAACGTCCTGACTTTC.

The chain joins TRBV12-3 or TRBV12-4 to TRBJ2-1; D gene unclear. Trimming shortened V by 10 bases and J by 1 base, and 11 bases separated the two germline ends. The CDR3 sequence is 13 residues long. Here the CDR3 reads CATAPGSYNEQFF. The CDR3 region has the DNA TGTGCCACCGCCCCGGGTTCCTACAATGAGCAGTTCTTC.

This clonotype was seen a handful of times. This sequence joins TRBV2 and TRBJ2-7, with D perhaps given as TRBD1 or TRBD2 (5 bases each). Germline V gene sequence: CDR1 SNHLY, CDR2 FYNNEI. The CDR3 has 11 amino acids. The V and J ends lost 8 bases and 9 bases respectively, with 14 bases between them. This CDR3 is CASHPDSGQYF. CDR3 DNA: TGTGCCAGCCATCCCGACAGCGGGCAGTACTTC.

The chain is built from TRBV20-1 and TRBJ2-1; no reliable D call. V lost 5 bases and J 6 bases, leaving 17 bases between the germline ends. Germline V lookup: CDR1 DFQATT, CDR2 SNEGSKA (reference sequence). This CDR3 is 14 amino acids long. The CDR3 here is CSAEDGPLGNEQFF. The CDR3 coding sequence is TGCAGTGCTGAGGACGGGCCCCTAGGCAATGAGCAGTTCTTC.

This clonotype was seen a few times. The V gene is TRBV7-8, the J gene TRBJ2-1; tentatively, D is TRBD2 (6 bases). Per the germline V gene, CDR1 is SGHVS and CDR2 is FQNEAQ. The CDR3 is made up of 15 amino acids. Deletions cut 1 base from V and 3 bases from J, with 10 bases between. The CDR3 reads CASSLGGVLYNEQFF. The DNA of the CDR3 is TGTGCCAGCAGCTTAGGGGGGGTTCTCTACAATGAGCAGTTCTTC.

The gene calls are TRBV15 and TRBJ1-5; possibly TRBD1 for D (5 bases). Germline CDR1 and CDR2: LNHNV and YYDKDF (reference sequence). The V end lost 5 bases, the J end lost 0 bases, and 14 bases lay between the germline ends. CDR3 length equals 16 residues. The CDR3 DNA reads as TGTGCCACCAGCCCAAGGGGTGGGGTTAGCAATCAGCCCCAGCATTTT. It codes for CATSPRGGVSNQPQHF.

The V call is TRBV7-8, the J call TRBJ2-7; D gene unclear. Matching the DNA end better, TRBJ2-5 makes the J call doubtful. The CDR3 extends over 15 amino acids. Germline lookup yields CDR1 SGHVS and CDR2 FQNEAQ. For the CDR3, the DNA is TGTGCCAGCAGCTGGTTGGAATCCGACTGGGAGACCCAGTACTTC. This translates into CASSWLESDWETQYF.

The rearrangement uses TRBV30 and TRBJ2-1; D possibly corresponds to TRBD2 (7 bases). V lost 5 bases to trimming and J lost 6 bases, with 20 bases between them. This CDR3 has 15 amino acids. Germline CDR1 and CDR2: GTSNPN and SVGIG (reference sequence). The CDR3 nucleotides read TGTGCCTGGGGCGTGGGTTATGGGGGGGCCAATGAGCAGTTCTTC. Its protein product is CAWGVGYGGANEQFF.

Written as DNA, the CDR3 is TGCAGTGCTAGAGATCCAGCGAGGACTACAGATACGCAGTATTTT. Translation gives CSARDPARTTDTQYF. The rearrangement joins TRBV20-1 to TRBJ2-3; D perhaps matches TRBD2 (5 bases). V gave up 0 bases and J gave up 3 bases, with 13 bases separating them. CDR1 DFQATT and CDR2 SNEGSKA come from the germline V gene (reference sequence). This CDR3 comprises 15 residues.

This clonotype was seen only a few times. This chain joins TRBV12-3 or TRBV12-4 and TRBJ1-2; TRBD1 is a possible D gene (6 bases). This CDR3 region has 14 residues. The V end was cut by 5 bases, the J end by 4 bases, with 14 bases between. CDR3 in DNA: TGTGCCAGCAGTCTACTACAGGGAGTCTATGGCTACACCTTC. Translation gives CASSLLQGVYGYTF.

As concerns this clonotype: A junction boundary mismatches the germline segment, possibly from a read error. The chain uses TRBV10-3 and TRBJ1-2; unclear D gene. The CDR3 consists of 15 residues. Germline-derived CDR1 and CDR2 are ENHRY and SYGVKD. The CDR3 sequence: CAIGESQRSLYGYTF. The DNA of the CDR3 is TGTGCCATCGGTGAGTCCCAGCGGAGCCTCTATGGCTACACCTTC.

This clonotype was seen a few times. The chain combines TRBV3-1 with TRBJ2-1; no clear D gene. Germline-derived CDR1 and CDR2 are LGHDT and YNNKEL (reference sequence). The CDR3 totals 14 residues. Trimming removed 3 bases from V and 6 bases from J, with 12 bases in between. The CDR3 bases are TGTGCCAGCAGCCACCTGGGCTATTTCAATGAGCAGTTCTTC. Translation gives CASSHLGYFNEQFF.

The chain couples TRBV27 to TRBJ2-7, with D perhaps matching TRBD1 (6 bases). The CDR3 contains 17 residues. CDR1 is MNHEY and CDR2 is SMNVEV in the germline V gene (reference sequence). V dropped 5 bases and J dropped 1 base, with 21 bases sitting between them. The CDR3 coding sequence is TGTGCCAGCAGTCCACATAACTCGGGACACAAATCCTACGAGCAGTACTTC. This gives the protein CASSPHNSGHKSYEQYF.

This sequence joins TRBV11-2 and TRBJ2-3; D ambiguous. Germline CDR1 and CDR2: SGHAT and FQNNGV. This CDR3 is built from 13 residues. V lost 5 bases and J 6 bases, leaving 12 bases between the germline ends. The CDR3 spells CASSGLRLDTQYF. As DNA, the CDR3 is TGTGCCAGCAGCGGCTTGCGTTTGGATACGCAGTATTTT. Using reference TRBV11-2 and TRBJ2-3 for the parts outside the CDR3, the full variable domain is EAGVAQSPRYKIIEKRQSVAFWCNPISGHATLYWYQQILGQGPKLLIQFQNNGVVDDSQLPKDRFSAERLKGVDSTLKIQPAKLEDSAVYLCASSGLRLDTQYFGPGTRLTVL.

J is TRBJ1-5 and V is TRBV20-1; maybe TRBD1 (6 bases). From germline, CDR1 is DFQATT and CDR2 SNEGSKA (reference sequence). Trimming pared 0 bases from V and 2 bases from J, leaving 11 bases between. The CDR3 contains 15 residues. The chain's CDR3 is CSARDRGIGNQPQHF. For the CDR3, the DNA is TGCAGTGCTAGAGATAGGGGGATTGGCAATCAGCCCCAGCATTTT.

The chain carries TRBV7-2 and TRBJ2-7; D unresolved. This CDR3 comprises 14 residues. V shed 6 bases and J shed 2 bases, with 14 bases lying between them. Germline loops: CDR1 SGHTA, CDR2 FQGNSA. CDR3 in amino acids: CASRYTLGTYEQYF. CDR3 coding DNA: TGTGCCAGCAGGTACACGCTGGGGACCTACGAGCAGTACTTC.